The entry that follows covers one T cell receptor beta chain sequence. What it binds is not known. Researchers ran the PCR with 60 Vbeta and 13 Jbeta primers. The method was immunoSEQ multiplex PCR; TCRdb's version includes in-frame clones alone and lacks a portion of them. Of 200,000 to 250,000 clones listed, over 70% are singletons. The data derive from a study of cytomegalovirus exposure and HLA in healthy donors. Whole-study findings and limits: In an earlier analysis, in around 590 donors, most V segments appeared productive either ~90% or ~30% of the time. Immune exposure was documented only through CMV serostatus. A few CMV-associated chains were confirmed in vitro to be specific for CMV antigens. The classifier was said to identify cytomegalovirus status with high specificity and sensitivity.

The V segment lost 3 bases and the J segment 0 bases; nucleotides outside the gene matches: 3. The CDR3 is made up of 15 amino acids. Looked up from germline, CDR1 is MRHNA and CDR2 is SNTAGT. Sequenced material: PBMCs. The V gene is TRBV6-4, the J gene TRBJ1-1; 8 nucleotides match TRBD1. The TCR sequence derives from a woman aged 60 to 75 in good health and CMV-seropositive. CDR3: CASSEPGGMNTEAFF. CDR3 in DNA: TGTGCCAGCAGTGAGCCAGGGGGCATGAACACTGAAGCTTTCTTT.